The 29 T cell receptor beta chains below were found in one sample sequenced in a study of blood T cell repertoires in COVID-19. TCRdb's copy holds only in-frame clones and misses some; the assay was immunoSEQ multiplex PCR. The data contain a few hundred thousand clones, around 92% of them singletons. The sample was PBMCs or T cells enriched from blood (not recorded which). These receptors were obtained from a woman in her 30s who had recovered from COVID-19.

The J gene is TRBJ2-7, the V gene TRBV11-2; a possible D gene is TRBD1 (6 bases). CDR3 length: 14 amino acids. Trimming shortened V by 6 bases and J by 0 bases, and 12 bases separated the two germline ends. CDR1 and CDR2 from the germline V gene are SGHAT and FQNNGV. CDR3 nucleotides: TGTGCCAGCAGACAGGGACCGGTCTCCTACGAGCAGTACTTC. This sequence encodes CASRQGPVSYEQYF. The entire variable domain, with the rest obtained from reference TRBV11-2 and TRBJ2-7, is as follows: EAGVAQSPRYKIIEKRQSVAFWCNPISGHATLYWYQQILGQGPKLLIQFQNNGVVDDSQLPKDRFSAERLKGVDSTLKIQPAKLEDSAVYLCASRQGPVSYEQYFGPGTRLTVT.

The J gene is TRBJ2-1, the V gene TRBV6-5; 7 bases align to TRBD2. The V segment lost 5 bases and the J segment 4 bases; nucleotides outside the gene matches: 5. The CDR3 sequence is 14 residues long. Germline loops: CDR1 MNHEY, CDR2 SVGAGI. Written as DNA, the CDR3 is TGTGCCAGCAGTCCTAGCGGCACATACAATGAGCAGTTCTTC. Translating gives CASSPSGTYNEQFF.

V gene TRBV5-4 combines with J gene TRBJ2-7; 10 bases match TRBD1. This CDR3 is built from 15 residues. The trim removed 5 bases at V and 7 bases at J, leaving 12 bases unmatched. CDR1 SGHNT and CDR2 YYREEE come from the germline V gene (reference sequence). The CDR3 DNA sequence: TGTGCCAGCAGTTCGCCGGACAGGGGGATTTGGGAGCAGTACTTC. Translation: CASSSPDRGIWEQYF.

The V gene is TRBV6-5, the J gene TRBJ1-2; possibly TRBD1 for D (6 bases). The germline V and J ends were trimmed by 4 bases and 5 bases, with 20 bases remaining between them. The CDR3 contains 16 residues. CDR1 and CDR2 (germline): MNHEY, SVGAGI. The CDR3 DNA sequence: TGTGCCAGCAGTTCTTCCCAGCCACAGGGAGGGTATGGCTACACCTTC. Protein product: CASSSSQPQGGYGYTF.

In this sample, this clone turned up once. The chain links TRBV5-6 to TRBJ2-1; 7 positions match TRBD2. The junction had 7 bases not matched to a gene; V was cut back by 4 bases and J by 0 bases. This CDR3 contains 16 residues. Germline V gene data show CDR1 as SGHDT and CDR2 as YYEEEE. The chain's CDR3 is CASSDLGGSSYNEQFF. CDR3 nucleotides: TGTGCCAGCAGCGATCTCGGGGGGAGCTCCTACAATGAGCAGTTCTTC.

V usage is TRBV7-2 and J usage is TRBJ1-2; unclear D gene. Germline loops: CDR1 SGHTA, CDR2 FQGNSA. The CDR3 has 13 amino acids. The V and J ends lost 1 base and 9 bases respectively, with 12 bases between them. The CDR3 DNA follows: TGTGCCAGCAGCTTAGATCGGGTTATGCGCTACACCTTC. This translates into CASSLDRVMRYTF. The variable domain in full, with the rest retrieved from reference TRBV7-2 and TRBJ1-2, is GAGVSQSPSNKVTEKGKDVELRCDPISGHTALYWYRQSLGQGLEFLIYFQGNSAPDKSGLPSDRFSAERTGGSVSTLTIQRTQQEDSAVYLCASSLDRVMRYTFGSGTRLTVV.

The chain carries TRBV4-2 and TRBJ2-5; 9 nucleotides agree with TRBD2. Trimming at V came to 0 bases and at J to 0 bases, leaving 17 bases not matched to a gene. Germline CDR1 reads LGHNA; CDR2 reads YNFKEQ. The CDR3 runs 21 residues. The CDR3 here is CASSQDLVAGANYRYQETQYF. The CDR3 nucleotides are TGTGCCAGCAGCCAAGATCTTGTAGCGGGGGCCAACTACAGGTACCAAGAGACCCAGTACTTC.

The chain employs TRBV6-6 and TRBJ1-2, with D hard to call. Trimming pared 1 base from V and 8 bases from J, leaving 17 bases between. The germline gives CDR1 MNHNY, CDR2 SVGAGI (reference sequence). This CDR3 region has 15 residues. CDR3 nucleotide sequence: TGTGCCAGCAGTTACTTTGTACAGAGACTAGGAGGCTACACCTTC. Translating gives CASSYFVQRLGGYTF.

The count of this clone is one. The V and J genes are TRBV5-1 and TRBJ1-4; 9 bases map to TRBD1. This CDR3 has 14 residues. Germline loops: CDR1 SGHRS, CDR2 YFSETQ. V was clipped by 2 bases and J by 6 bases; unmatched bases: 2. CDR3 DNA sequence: TGCGCCAGCAGCTTTAGGACAGGGGATGAAAAACTGTTTTTT. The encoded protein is CASSFRTGDEKLFF.

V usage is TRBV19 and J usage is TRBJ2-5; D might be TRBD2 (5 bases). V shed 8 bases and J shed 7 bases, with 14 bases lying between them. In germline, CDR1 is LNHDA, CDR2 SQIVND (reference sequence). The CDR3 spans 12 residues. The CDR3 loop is CASAQTGGTQYF. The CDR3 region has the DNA TGTGCCAGTGCCCAAACCGGAGGGACCCAGTACTTC.

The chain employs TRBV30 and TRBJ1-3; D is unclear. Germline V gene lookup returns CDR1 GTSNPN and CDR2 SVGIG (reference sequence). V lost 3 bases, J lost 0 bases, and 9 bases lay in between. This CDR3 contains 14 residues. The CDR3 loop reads CAWRVTISGNTIYF. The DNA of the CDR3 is TGTGCCTGGAGGGTTACAATCTCTGGAAACACCATATATTTT. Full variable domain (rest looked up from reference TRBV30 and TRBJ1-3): SQTIHQWPATLVQPVGSPLSLECTVEGTSNPNLYWYRQAAGRGLQLLFYSVGIGQISSEVPQNLSASRPQDRQFILSSKKLLLSDSGFYLCAWRVTISGNTIYFGEGSWLTVV.

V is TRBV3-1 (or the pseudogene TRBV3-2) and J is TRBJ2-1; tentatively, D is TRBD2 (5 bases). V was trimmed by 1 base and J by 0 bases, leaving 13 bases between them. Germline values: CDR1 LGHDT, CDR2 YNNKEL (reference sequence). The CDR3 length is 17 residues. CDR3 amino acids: CASSQVLVRSSYNEQFF. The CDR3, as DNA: TGTGCCAGCAGCCAAGTACTAGTGAGGAGCTCCTACAATGAGCAGTTCTTC.

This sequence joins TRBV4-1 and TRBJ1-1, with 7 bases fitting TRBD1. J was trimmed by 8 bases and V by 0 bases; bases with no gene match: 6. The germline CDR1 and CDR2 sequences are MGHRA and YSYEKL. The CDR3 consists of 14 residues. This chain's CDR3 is CASSQDGLQGEAFF. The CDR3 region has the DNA TGCGCCAGCAGCCAAGACGGTTTACAGGGGGAAGCTTTCTTT.

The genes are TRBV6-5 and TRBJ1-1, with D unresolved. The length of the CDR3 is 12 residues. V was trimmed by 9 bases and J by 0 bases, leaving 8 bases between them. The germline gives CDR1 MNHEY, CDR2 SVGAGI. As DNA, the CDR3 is TGTGCCAGTGACTGGGTGAACACTGAAGCTTTCTTT. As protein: CASDWVNTEAFF.

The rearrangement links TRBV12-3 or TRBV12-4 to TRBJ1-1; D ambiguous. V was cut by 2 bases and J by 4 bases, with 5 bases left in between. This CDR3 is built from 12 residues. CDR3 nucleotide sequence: TGTGCCAGCAGTTTAATGGCCACTGAAGCTTTCTTT. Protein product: CASSLMATEAFF.

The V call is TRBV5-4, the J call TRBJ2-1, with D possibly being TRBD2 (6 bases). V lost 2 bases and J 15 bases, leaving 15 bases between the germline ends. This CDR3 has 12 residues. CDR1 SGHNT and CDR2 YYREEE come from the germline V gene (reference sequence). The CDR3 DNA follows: TGTGCCAGCAGCTTCTTTGGGCAGGGACTGTTCTTC. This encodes CASSFFGQGLFF.

CDR3 sequence (DNA): TGTGCCAGCAGCTCTCTAGCGGGATGGAGCTCCTACAATGAGCAGTTCTTC. Encoded protein: CASSSLAGWSSYNEQFF. The chain combines TRBV7-3 with TRBJ2-1; 9 bases agree with TRBD2. The CDR3 spans 17 residues. Germline assignment: CDR1 SGHTA and CDR2 FQGTGA. The V and J ends lost 4 bases and 0 bases, in that order; junction bases with no gene match: 7. The variable domain in full, completed from reference TRBV7-3 and TRBJ2-1, reads GAGVSQTPSNKVTEKGKYVELRCDPISGHTALYWYRQSLGQGPEFLIYFQGTGAADDSGLPNDRFFAVRPEGSVSTLKIQRTERGDSAVYLCASSSLAGWSSYNEQFFGPGTRLTVL.

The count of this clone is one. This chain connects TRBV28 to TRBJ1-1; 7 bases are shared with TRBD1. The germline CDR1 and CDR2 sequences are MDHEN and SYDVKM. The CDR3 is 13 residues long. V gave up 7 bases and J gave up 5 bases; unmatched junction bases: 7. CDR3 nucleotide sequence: TGTGCCAGCACCACAGGGGAATGGACTGAAGCTTTCTTT. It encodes CASTTGEWTEAFF.

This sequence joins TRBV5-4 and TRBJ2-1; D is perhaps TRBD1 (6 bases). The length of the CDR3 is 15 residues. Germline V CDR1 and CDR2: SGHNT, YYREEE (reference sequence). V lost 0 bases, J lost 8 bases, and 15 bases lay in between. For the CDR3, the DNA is TGTGCCAGCAGCTTGGTTGGGACACTTGGGGATGAGCAGTTCTTC. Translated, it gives CASSLVGTLGDEQFF.

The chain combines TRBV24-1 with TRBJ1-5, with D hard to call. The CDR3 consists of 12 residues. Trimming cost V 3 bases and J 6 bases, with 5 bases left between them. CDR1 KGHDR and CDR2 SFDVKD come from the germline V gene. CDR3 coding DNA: TGTGCCACCAGTGATGCAGGTCAGCCCCAGCATTTT. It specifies CATSDAGQPQHF.

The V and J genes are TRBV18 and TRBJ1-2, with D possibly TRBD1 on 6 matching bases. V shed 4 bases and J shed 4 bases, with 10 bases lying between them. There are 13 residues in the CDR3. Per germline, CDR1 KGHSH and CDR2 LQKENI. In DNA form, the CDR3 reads TGTGCCAGCTCACGGGGGCAGTTCTATGGCTACACCTTC. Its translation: CASSRGQFYGYTF.

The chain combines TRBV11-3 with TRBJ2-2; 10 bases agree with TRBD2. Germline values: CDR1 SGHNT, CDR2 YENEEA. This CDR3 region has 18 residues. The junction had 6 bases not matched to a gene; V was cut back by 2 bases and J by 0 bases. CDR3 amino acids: CASSLFSTSGSNTGELFF. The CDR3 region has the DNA TGTGCCAGCAGCTTATTTTCGACTAGCGGGTCGAACACCGGGGAGCTGTTTTTT.

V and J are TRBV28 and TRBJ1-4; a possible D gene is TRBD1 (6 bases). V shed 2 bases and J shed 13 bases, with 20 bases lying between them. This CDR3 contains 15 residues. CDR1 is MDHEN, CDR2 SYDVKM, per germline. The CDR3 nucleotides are TGTGCCAGCAGTTTAGGGGGGGGCGTAAGGGCCCGACTGTTTTTT. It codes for CASSLGGGVRARLFF.

CDR3 loop: CASSYSGRGGNYGYTF. The DNA of the CDR3 is TGTGCCAGCAGTTACTCAGGGCGGGGAGGTAACTATGGCTACACCTTC. The rearrangement uses TRBV6-5 and TRBJ1-2; D is uncertain. This CDR3 contains 16 residues. The V gene lost 0 bases and the J gene lost 1 base, with 12 bases spanning the gap. Germline V CDR1 and CDR2: MNHEY, SVGAGI.

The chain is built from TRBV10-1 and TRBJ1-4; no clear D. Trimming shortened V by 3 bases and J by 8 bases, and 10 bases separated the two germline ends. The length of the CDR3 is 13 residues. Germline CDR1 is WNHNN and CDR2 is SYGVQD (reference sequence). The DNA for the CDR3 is TGCGCCAGCAGTGACCAGGTGACCGAAAAACTGTTTTTT. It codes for CASSDQVTEKLFF.

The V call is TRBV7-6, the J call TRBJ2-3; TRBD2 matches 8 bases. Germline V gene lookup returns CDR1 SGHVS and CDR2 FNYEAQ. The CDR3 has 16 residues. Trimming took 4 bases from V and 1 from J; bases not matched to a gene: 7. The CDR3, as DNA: TGTGCCAGCAGCTCTGTAGCGGGGATGCGCACAGATACGCAGTATTTT. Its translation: CASSSVAGMRTDTQYF.

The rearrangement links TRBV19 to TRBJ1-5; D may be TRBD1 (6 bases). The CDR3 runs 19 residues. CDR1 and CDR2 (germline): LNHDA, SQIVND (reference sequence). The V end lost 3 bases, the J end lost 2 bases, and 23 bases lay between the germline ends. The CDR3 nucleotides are TGTGCCAGTAGTATTGGAGATTGGGGGACACGAACGGGCAATCAGCCCCAGCATTTT. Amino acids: CASSIGDWGTRTGNQPQHF.

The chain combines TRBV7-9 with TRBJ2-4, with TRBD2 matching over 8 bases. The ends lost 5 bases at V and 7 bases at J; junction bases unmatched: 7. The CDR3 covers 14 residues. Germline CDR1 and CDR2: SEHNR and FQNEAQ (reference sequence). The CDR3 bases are TGTGCCAGCAGCGGGGGACCTAGCGGGAACATTCAGTACTTC. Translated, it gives CASSGGPSGNIQYF.

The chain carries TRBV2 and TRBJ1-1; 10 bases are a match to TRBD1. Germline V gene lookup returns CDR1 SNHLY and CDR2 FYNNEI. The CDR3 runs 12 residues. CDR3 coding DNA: TGTGCAGTGGGACAGGGGAGGACTGAAGCTTTCTTT. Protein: CAVGQGRTEAFF. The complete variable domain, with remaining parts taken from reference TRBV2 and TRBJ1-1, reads EPEVTQTPSHQVTQMGQEVILRCVPISNHLYFYWYRQILGQKVEFLVSFYNNEISEKSEIFDDQFSVERPDGSNFTLKIRSTKLEDSAMYFCAVGQGRTEAFFGQGTRLTVV.